This entry describes one T cell receptor (beta chain). Its specificity is unknown. V lost 0 bases to trimming and J lost 5 bases, with 15 bases between them. The CDR3 consists of 16 residues. Germline CDR1 and CDR2: KGHDR and SFDVKD. Authors of the study amplified TCR beta CDR3 regions from RNA transcripts. The study used the HTBI primer set for a first-round RT-PCR of the TCR CDR3. TCRdb fed the multiplex PCR reads into MiXCR, producing one record per CDR3 protein. Of about 270,000 distinct CDR3 sequences in the sample, under 30% were seen once. Thyroid ultrasound, orbital computed tomography, clinical symptoms, and serum thyroxine and TRAb underpinned diagnoses. Isolation of PBMCs was performed on about 10 ml fresh peripheral blood. The source of the sample is a study of T cells in Graves' hyperthyroidism and ophthalmopathy. Study information: Peripheral blood was taken when the disease was first diagnosed, before any treatment began. Study results and limitations: Blood also contained most expanded thyroid clonotypes above 0.001.

V is TRBV24-1 and J is TRBJ2-5; TRBD1 is a possible D gene (5 bases). The sample consisted of blood. This receptor was obtained from a man between 35 and 55 years old with Graves' hyperthyroidism that later progressed to Graves' ophthalmopathy. The CDR3 sequence is CATSDLNHQGMETQYF. The DNA for the CDR3 is TGTGCCACCAGTGATTTGAATCATCAGGGAATGGAGACCCAGTACTTC.